This is a list of T cell receptor beta chains from one sample in a study of Ad26.COV2.S vaccination and SARS-CoV-2 variants. Sequenced by immunoSEQ multiplex PCR; TCRdb stores in-frame clones only, minus some. The table shows some 180,000 clones, with around nine tenths occurring only once. Sequenced here: peripheral blood, sampled after recovery from COVID-19. These receptors all come from a human donor who had recovered from COVID-19. The CDR3 runs from the conserved cysteine through the conserved F or W. The order of the fields is D gene, clone size, V gene, J gene, CDR3 DNA, CDR3 protein. D genes are given only for firm matches. Not all rows give a size; the values are once, few, many and, for expanded clones, a class.

d_gene: TRBD2; abundance: .; v_gene: TRBV7-2; j_gene: TRBJ2-1; CDR3nt: TGTGCCAGCACCACGGCCAGCGGGAGGAGAGAGCAGTTCTTC; CDR3aa: CASTTASGRREQFF
d_gene: .; abundance: .; v_gene: TRBV3-1/TRBV3-2; j_gene: TRBJ1-2; CDR3nt: TGTGCCAGCAGCCAAGGGGTAAGGGTGGGAGGCTACACCTTC; CDR3aa: CASSQGVRVGGYTF
d_gene: .; abundance: .; v_gene: TRBV4-1; j_gene: TRBJ2-2; CDR3nt: TGCGCCAGCAGCCTCGGACGAAACACCGGGGAGCTGTTTTTT; CDR3aa: CASSLGRNTGELFF
d_gene: .; abundance: .; v_gene: TRBV6-5; j_gene: TRBJ1-1; CDR3nt: TGTGCCAGCAGTTACTCTAAAATCTCGATGAACACTGAAGCTTTCTTT; CDR3aa: CASSYSKISMNTEAFF
d_gene: TRBD1; abundance: .; v_gene: TRBV4-1; j_gene: TRBJ2-7; CDR3nt: TGCGCCAGCAGCCAAGCACCCTTAGACAGGGCGGGCCACGAGCAGTACTTC; CDR3aa: CASSQAPLDRAGHEQYF
d_gene: .; abundance: .; v_gene: TRBV30; j_gene: TRBJ2-5; CDR3nt: TGTGCCTGGAGTGGCCCGGGACCACCCGCCACCCAGTACTTC; CDR3aa: CAWSGPGPPATQYF
d_gene: .; abundance: .; v_gene: TRBV5-1; j_gene: TRBJ2-2; CDR3nt: TGCGCCAGCAGCTTGGTCGTCAGGCAAACCGGGGAGCTGTTTTTT; CDR3aa: CASSLVVRQTGELFF
d_gene: .; abundance: few; v_gene: TRBV9; j_gene: TRBJ1-5; CDR3nt: TGTGCCAGCAGCGTAGGAGGAGCACTCGGTCAGCCCCAGCATTTT; CDR3aa: CASSVGGALGQPQHF
d_gene: TRBD1; abundance: once; v_gene: TRBV18; j_gene: TRBJ2-3; CDR3nt: TGTGCCAGCTCTCTTTCAAGGACAGGCCCAGATACGCAGTATTTT; CDR3aa: CASSLSRTGPDTQYF
d_gene: TRBD1; abundance: .; v_gene: TRBV6-9; j_gene: TRBJ1-1; CDR3nt: TGTGCCAGCAGTTACCGGGGACAGGGAGGGGGTGAAGCTTTCTTT; CDR3aa: CASSYRGQGGGEAFF
d_gene: TRBD2; abundance: once; v_gene: TRBV9; j_gene: TRBJ2-7; CDR3nt: TGTGCCAGCAGCCGCACTAGCGGCTACGAGCAGTACTTC; CDR3aa: CASSRTSGYEQYF
d_gene: .; abundance: .; v_gene: TRBV12-3/TRBV12-4; j_gene: TRBJ1-1; CDR3nt: TGTGCCAGCAGTTATGGGTTTGGAACTGAAGCTTTCTTT; CDR3aa: CASSYGFGTEAFF
d_gene: .; abundance: .; v_gene: TRBV2; j_gene: TRBJ2-7; CDR3nt: TGTGCCAGCAGCATTACTAGTTCCGAGCAGTACTTC; CDR3aa: CASSITSSEQYF
d_gene: TRBD2; abundance: .; v_gene: TRBV11-2; j_gene: TRBJ2-4; CDR3nt: TGTGCCAGCAGCCCCGTAGCGGGGGGGCCGAACATTCAGTACTTC; CDR3aa: CASSPVAGGPNIQYF
d_gene: .; abundance: .; v_gene: TRBV4-1; j_gene: TRBJ1-1; CDR3nt: TGCGCCAGCAGCCAAGTATGGCCATCGAACACTGAAGCTTTCTTT; CDR3aa: CASSQVWPSNTEAFF
d_gene: .; abundance: .; v_gene: TRBV5-6; j_gene: TRBJ2-3; CDR3nt: TGTGCCAGCAGCTTAACACGGATGGCAGATACGCAGTATTTT; CDR3aa: CASSLTRMADTQYF
d_gene: .; abundance: .; v_gene: TRBV27; j_gene: TRBJ1-2; CDR3nt: TGTGCCAGCAGTCCCTGGCTCGTGGGGGGCTACACCTTC; CDR3aa: CASSPWLVGGYTF
d_gene: TRBD2; abundance: .; v_gene: TRBV4-1; j_gene: TRBJ2-1; CDR3nt: TGCGCCAGCAGCCACACGACTAGCGGGAGTTGGAATGAGCAGTTCTTC; CDR3aa: CASSHTTSGSWNEQFF
d_gene: .; abundance: .; v_gene: TRBV11-2; j_gene: TRBJ2-7; CDR3nt: TGTGCCTCGTCCGGTTGGAGGGGTCGGTACGAGCAGTACTTC; CDR3aa: CASSGWRGRYEQYF
d_gene: .; abundance: .; v_gene: TRBV6-6; j_gene: TRBJ2-2; CDR3nt: TGTGCCAGCACCCAAGTAGCGGTGGGCGGGGAGCTGTTTTTT; CDR3aa: CASTQVAVGGELFF